This T cell receptor beta chain was identified in a study of cytotoxic CD8 clonotypes in ibrutinib-treated CLL. Produced via immunoSEQ multiplex PCR; TCRdb's table is partial and in-frame only. The repertoire holds 150,000 to 200,000 clones, with about 80% as singletons. General study points: The study found baseline clonality above age-matched healthy donors, tracking circulating CD8+ T-cell counts.

Comment on this clone: As yet, its antigen is unknown.

The germline V gene encodes CDR1 MNHEY and CDR2 SMNVEV (reference sequence). Trimming took 6 bases from V and 2 from J; bases not matched to a gene: 3. The CDR3 contains 15 residues. The starting material was PBMCs, obtained after 12 months of ibrutinib treatment. J is TRBJ1-6 and V is TRBV27; 8 nucleotides align to TRBD1. The TCR originated in a human donor with chronic lymphocytic leukemia. The CDR3: CASSQGATYNSPLHF. CDR3 DNA: TGTGCCAGCAGCCAGGGGGCTACCTATAATTCACCCCTCCACTTT.